This TCR beta chain was identified during a study of blood T cell repertoires in COVID-19. Overall study context: Samples representing acute and convalescent COVID-19 were sourced from the United States, Italy and Spain. T cells, B-cell-depleted T cells, or PBMCs supplied cDNA or gDNA.

Participants were placed into cohorts based on the clinical history they reported. Germline-derived CDR1 and CDR2 are SNHLY and FYNNEI. The CDR3 totals 14 residues. With 7 bases clipped from V and 7 bases from J, the junction kept 10 bases outside the gene matches. In the authors' methods: Quantification of nucleated cells was approximated via reference gene primer amplification. This table comes from immunoSEQ multiplex PCR, and its TCRdb copy is limited to in-frame clones, with some not included. V and J calls and clone size are copied from that table; D and trimming were computed from the DNA. The sample has fewer than 150,000 clones; about four fifths are singletons.

Sequenced sample: PBMCs or T cells enriched from blood (not recorded which). This receptor was obtained from a man aged 25 to 45 who had recovered from COVID-19. This chain joins TRBV2 and TRBJ1-5; 7 bases are shared with TRBD1. CDR3 amino acids: CASTDRAGGQPQHF. CDR3 sequence (DNA): TGTGCCAGCACAGACAGGGCTGGGGGCCAGCCCCAGCATTTT.